This T cell receptor (beta chain) was captured in a study of T cells in Graves' hyperthyroidism and ophthalmopathy. Broader study findings: Most thyroid clonotypes that were expanded above 0.001 also turned up in blood.

A word on this clonotype: Its target is not known.

The definition of stable Graves' hyperthyroidism was no ophthalmopathy progression within 18 months. CDR3 length: 14 residues. CDR1 and CDR2 (germline): SQVTM, ANQGSEA. V dropped 7 bases and J dropped 4; count of bases not matched to a gene: 12. RNA transcripts yielded amplified TCR beta CDR3 regions. Initially, a first-round RT-PCR of the TCR CDR3 employed the HTBI primer set. TCRdb reprocessed the multiplex PCR reads via MiXCR and lists one record per CDR3 protein. The data contain 350,000 to 400,000 distinct CDR3 sequences, under 20% of them singletons. The sequenced sample consisted of blood. This chain uses TRBV29-1 with TRBJ2-7, with 8 bases matching TRBD2. This receptor was identified in a woman under 30 with Graves' hyperthyroidism. This chain's CDR3 is CSATSGTSGYEQYF. The DNA for the CDR3 is TGCAGCGCAACCTCCGGGACTAGTGGGTACGAGCAGTACTTC.